This entry describes one T cell receptor beta chain. These data come from a study of blood T cell repertoires in COVID-19. Background on the study: Acute and convalescent COVID-19 specimens originated in the United States, Italy and Spain. In each case, the material was cDNA or gDNA derived from T cells, B-cell-depleted T cells, or PBMCs.

The authors' processing: Quantification of nucleated cells was approximated via reference gene primer amplification. Profiling relied on immunoSEQ multiplex PCR, and the TCRdb table lists in-frame clones only, not all of them. D and trimming come from the DNA, and the V and J calls and clone size come from that table. This table has 200,000 or so clones, less than 90% appearing once. V dropped 5 bases and J dropped 8; count of bases not matched to a gene: 9. Germline V CDR1 and CDR2: MNHEY, SVGAGI. The CDR3 has 15 residues. The chain uses TRBV6-5 and TRBJ1-4; TRBD1 aligns across 9 bases. The sequence derives from a human donor in a cohort sampled during active COVID-19. The sequenced sample consisted of peripheral blood. The CDR3 DNA is TGTGCCAGCAGTCCCACGGGACAGGGTGGAGAAAAACTGTTTTTT. Protein sequence: CASSPTGQGGEKLFF.